This TCR beta chain came from a study of beta chain features in type 1 diabetes. All of the isolated RNA was reverse transcribed, so expressed TCRB transcripts were sequenced. Roughly 1 million reads, on average, were obtained from stem cell-like memory T cell samples. Method: immunoSEQ multiplex PCR; TCRdb's copy keeps in-frame clones and lacks some. The repertoire holds some 100,000 clones, with about two fifths as singletons. Notes on this clone: The antigen is unknown.

Whole-study findings and limits: High TCR expression in some cells could lead to their over-representation in cDNA sequencing. VDJ junctions from type 1 diabetes patients carried fewer insertions and larger deletions.

This TCR derives from a woman aged 18-29 years in good health. The sequencing input was stem cell memory CD4+ T cells from blood.

In DNA, the CDR3 is TGCAGCGTTACCGGGATTAACTATGGCTACACCTTC. It codes for CSVTGINYGYTF. V is TRBV29-1 and J is TRBJ1-2; D gene unclear. The CDR3 covers 12 residues. V dropped 5 bases and J dropped 1 base, with 8 bases sitting between them. Germline CDR1 reads SQVTM; CDR2 reads ANQGSEA.